The source of this T cell receptor beta chain is a study of beta chain features in type 1 diabetes. Trimming removed 4 bases from V and 9 bases from J, with 13 bases in between. CDR1 and CDR2 from the germline V gene are MNHNS and SASEGT. The CDR3 is made up of 13 amino acids. The collection from each donor was one heparinised blood draw averaging about 110 mL. Expressed TCRB transcripts were sequenced because the isolated RNA had all been reverse transcribed beforehand. Assay used: immunoSEQ multiplex PCR; TCRdb lists only in-frame clones, some missing. This table has some 300,000 clones, roughly 8% appearing once.

The chain links TRBV6-1 to TRBJ2-1; D is perhaps TRBD1 or TRBD2 (7 bases each). The sequence came from a woman aged 18-29 years in good health. Sequencing was done on a sample of central memory CD4+ T cells from blood. This CDR3 reads CASSGFRGGEQFF. DNA for the CDR3: TGTGCCAGCAGTGGATTCAGGGGGGGTGAGCAGTTCTTC.